This TCR beta chain was observed in a study of shared clonotypes between healthy human individuals. About the research overall: Every donor yielded three CD4 naive, three CD4 memory, two CD8 naive and one CD8 memory plate.

General study points: Only blood underwent sampling, and tissue repertoires likely differ.

The study drew all its donors from Caucasian adults living in Nashville, Tennessee. Across several immunoSEQ plates, the genomic DNA of each subset was split evenly. The table came from immunoSEQ multiplex PCR; TCRdb's copy has only in-frame clones and leaves some out. The sample records 2,500,000 or so clones, around 93% being singletons. This clone has only one observation. Antigen: not known. The sample taken for sequencing was naive CD4+ T cells from PBMCs. Subset given: CD45RA+ positively selected. The sequence came from a man between 18 and 29 years old in good health. Some clones in this sample may be carry-over from other donors' samples.

The CDR3 region is CASSRGYSGSTDTQYF. DNA of the CDR3: TGTGCCAGCAGCCGGGGTTACAGCGGTAGCACAGATACGCAGTATTTT. The chain employs TRBV7-3 and TRBJ2-3, with D possibly TRBD2 on 5 matching bases. Trimming cost V 5 bases and J 0 bases, with 15 bases left between them. The CDR3 has 16 amino acids. CDR1 SGHTA and CDR2 FQGTGA come from the germline V gene.